The clone carrying this TCR beta chain was seen a handful of times. The antigen remains undetermined. This sample was included in a study of response to subunit inactivated influenza vaccine. Overall study findings and caveats: Authors suggested seasonal influenza vaccinations each recruit few new T cells.

V trimming: 1 base; J trimming: 3 bases; junction bases outside the gene matches: 3. The CDR3 covers 15 residues. In TCRdb, the RT-PCR reads were re-called with MiXCR into one record per CDR3 protein. The repertoire holds roughly 570,000 distinct CDR3 sequences, with approximately 15% as singletons. The genes are TRBV12-3 or TRBV12-4 and TRBJ2-4; 7 nucleotides agree with TRBD1. This sequence originates from a man between 50 and 59 years old who received an inactivated influenza vaccine. Sample: PBMCs from blood, taken 11 to 12 days after vaccination. CDR3 amino acids: CASSLGWDSKNIQYF. CDR3 DNA: TGTGCCAGCAGTTTAGGTTGGGACAGCAAAAACATTCAGTACTTC.